The 21 T cell receptor beta chains given below trace back to one sample, sequenced in a study of blood T cell repertoires in COVID-19. Generated by immunoSEQ multiplex PCR, the TCRdb table keeps only in-frame clones and is missing some. The sample lists around 150,000 clones; 70% to 85% were seen once. Sequenced: peripheral blood. These TCRs come from a woman aged 80 or over with acute or convalescent COVID-19.

The rearrangement links TRBV11-3 to TRBJ1-1; possible D gene TRBD1, 5 bases. The CDR3 is made up of 12 amino acids. Germline V gene data show CDR1 as SGHNT and CDR2 as YENEEA. V was clipped by 6 bases and J by 5 bases, with 10 bases between them. CDR3 in amino acids: CASRGEGTEAFF. In DNA form, the CDR3 reads TGTGCCAGCAGAGGGGAGGGTACTGAAGCTTTCTTT.

The V call is TRBV5-5, the J call TRBJ1-5; TRBD1 agrees at 7 bases. The CDR3 contains 14 residues. V gave up 1 base and J gave up 5 bases; unmatched junction bases: 3. Germline V gives CDR1 SGHKS, CDR2 YYEKEE (reference sequence). The CDR3 nucleotides are TGTGCCAGCAGCTTGAGCACAGGGGATCAGCCCCAGCATTTT. Translation gives CASSLSTGDQPQHF.

The chain has TRBV5-6 and TRBJ1-2; TRBD1 might be the D (5 bases). CDR1 SGHDT and CDR2 YYEEEE come from the germline V gene. The V gene lost 0 bases and the J gene lost 7 bases, with 10 bases spanning the gap. CDR3 length equals 13 residues. The CDR3: CASSLGGAGGYTF. The CDR3 DNA reads as TGTGCCAGCAGCTTGGGCGGGGCTGGTGGCTACACCTTC. Using reference TRBV5-6 and TRBJ1-2 for the parts outside the CDR3, the full variable domain is DAGVTQSPTHLIKTRGQQVTLRCSPKSGHDTVSWYQQALGQGPQFIFQYYEEEERQRGNFPDRFSGHQFPNYSSELNVNALLLGDSALYLCASSLGGAGGYTFGSGTRLTVV.

The chain is built from TRBV4-3 and TRBJ2-5, with 8 positions matching TRBD2. The trim removed 0 bases at V and 4 bases at J, leaving 16 bases unmatched. The germline CDR1 and CDR2 sequences are LGHNA and YSLEER. CDR3 size: 19 residues. This CDR3 reads CASSQDFMGKAGVGETQYF. DNA of the CDR3: TGCGCCAGCAGCCAAGATTTCATGGGGAAAGCGGGAGTTGGAGAGACCCAGTACTTC.

A single count supports this clone. This chain joins TRBV19 and TRBJ2-3; 12 nucleotides line up with TRBD2. Germline CDR1 LNHDA, CDR2 SQIVND (reference sequence). The CDR3 totals 15 residues. V shed 5 bases and J 6 bases; nucleotides not matched to a gene: 6. CDR3 sequence (DNA): TGTGCCAGTAGTGAGCCTAGCGGGAGGGCTGATACGCAGTATTTT. Amino acids: CASSEPSGRADTQYF.

V gene TRBV9 combines with J gene TRBJ1-2; 7 bases fit TRBD1. The CDR3 has 15 residues. Looked up from germline, CDR1 is SGDLS and CDR2 is YYNGEE. The junction had 10 bases not matched to a gene; V was cut back by 4 bases and J by 4 bases. In DNA, the CDR3 is TGTGCCAGCAGCTCACGAGGGGCAGGGGGCTATGGCTACACCTTC. Amino acid sequence: CASSSRGAGGYGYTF.

The genes are TRBV18 and TRBJ1-5, with TRBD1 identical over 7 bases. V trimming: 2 bases; J trimming: 2 bases; junction bases outside the gene matches: 0. The germline CDR1 and CDR2 sequences are KGHSH and LQKENI. The CDR3 extends over 14 amino acids. The CDR3 DNA reads as TGTGCCAGCTCACCAGGGACAGGCAATCAGCCCCAGCATTTT. The encoded protein is CASSPGTGNQPQHF.

This chain connects TRBV27 to TRBJ2-1; 8 bases line up with TRBD1. CDR1 is MNHEY, CDR2 SMNVEV, per germline (reference sequence). V gave up 5 bases and J gave up 9 bases; unmatched junction bases: 9. The CDR3 is 14 amino acids. CDR3 coding DNA: TGTGCCAGCAGTCTAACCCAGGGGGCGGGTGAGCAGTTCTTC. Amino acids: CASSLTQGAGEQFF.

This clone was seen a single time. CDR3 sequence: CAISGRDRGAYGYTF. As DNA, the CDR3 is TGTGCCATCAGTGGGCGGGACAGGGGGGCCTATGGCTACACCTTC. The rearrangement uses TRBV10-3 and TRBJ1-2; 11 bases match TRBD1. The germline V gene has CDR1 ENHRY and CDR2 SYGVKD. CDR3 length: 15 residues. With V trimmed by 4 bases and J by 4 bases, 5 bases remained unmatched.

The chain has TRBV7-8 and TRBJ2-5; D might be TRBD2 (6 bases). CDR1 is SGHVS and CDR2 is FQNEAQ in the germline V gene. V lost 5 bases to trimming and J lost 2 bases, with 12 bases between them. The CDR3 is 14 amino acids. The CDR3 here is CASSVLSGQETQYF. The CDR3 region has the DNA TGTGCCAGCAGCGTCCTTAGCGGTCAAGAGACCCAGTACTTC.

The J gene is TRBJ2-2, the V gene TRBV18; 8 nucleotides agree with TRBD1. CDR3 length equals 16 residues. V was clipped by 3 bases and J by 1 base; unmatched bases: 4. Germline values: CDR1 KGHSH, CDR2 LQKENI. The CDR3 reads CASSPAGQGNTGELFF. The CDR3 DNA sequence: TGTGCCAGCTCACCGGCAGGACAGGGGAACACCGGGGAGCTGTTTTTT.

The gene calls are TRBV24-1 and TRBJ2-5; D might be TRBD1 (6 bases). The length of the CDR3 is 15 residues. CDR1 and CDR2 from the germline V gene are KGHDR and SFDVKD. V was clipped by 4 bases and J by 4 bases, with 15 bases between them. The CDR3 region is CATSDYRDVRETQYF. The CDR3 nucleotides are TGTGCCACCAGTGACTACAGGGATGTGAGAGAGACCCAGTACTTC.

This sequence joins TRBV11-3 and TRBJ2-1, with unresolved D. Looked up from germline, CDR1 is SGHNT and CDR2 is YENEEA. V was trimmed by 4 bases and J by 5 bases, leaving 12 bases between them. The CDR3 extends over 14 amino acids. In DNA form, the CDR3 reads TGTGCCAGCAGCTCCAGGCCAGCAGACAATGAGCAGTTCTTC. Translating gives CASSSRPADNEQFF.

J is TRBJ2-1 and V is TRBV9; a weak D match, TRBD2 (5 bases). Germline V gene data show CDR1 as SGDLS and CDR2 as YYNGEE. The CDR3 has 14 residues. Trimming left V 2 bases short and J 4 bases short, with 10 bases between. The CDR3 DNA reads as TGTGCCAGCAGCGTTACAGCGGATTACAATGAGCAGTTCTTC. It codes for CASSVTADYNEQFF.

V and J are TRBV6-5 and TRBJ2-2; 8 positions match TRBD2. The trim removed 6 bases at V and 6 bases at J, leaving 9 bases unmatched. CDR3 length equals 15 residues. CDR1 is MNHEY and CDR2 is SVGAGI in the germline V gene. CDR3 in DNA: TGTGCCAGCAGCTCTGAGGGACTAGTCGCCGGGGAGCTGTTTTTT. This encodes CASSSEGLVAGELFF.

The chain employs TRBV27 and TRBJ1-1; 8 bases line up with TRBD1. CDR1 is MNHEY and CDR2 is SMNVEV in the germline V gene (reference sequence). The CDR3 sequence is 15 residues long. The V and J ends lost 1 base and 0 bases, in that order; junction bases with no gene match: 1. The CDR3 nucleotides are TGTGCCAGCAGTTTATGGGACAGGTTGAACACTGAAGCTTTCTTT. It codes for CASSLWDRLNTEAFF.

This clone appeared a single time. V usage is TRBV5-6 and J usage is TRBJ1-2; possibly TRBD1 for D (6 bases). With 0 bases removed from V and 8 bases from J, the gap between germline ends came to 11 bases. The CDR3 has 13 residues. Germline V gene lookup returns CDR1 SGHDT and CDR2 YYEEEE. In nucleotides, the CDR3 is TGTGCCAGCAGCTTGGAACAGGGACGAGGCTACACCTTC. Translated, it gives CASSLEQGRGYTF.

This clone was seen just once. This sequence joins TRBV28 and TRBJ1-4, with TRBD1 identical over 8 bases. The germline V gene has CDR1 MDHEN and CDR2 SYDVKM. The CDR3 sequence is 14 residues long. The chain's CDR3 is CATGQGATNEKLFF. In DNA form, the CDR3 reads TGTGCAACCGGCCAGGGGGCTACTAATGAAAAACTGTTTTTT.

V and J are TRBV21-1 and TRBJ2-1; no check of the table's D call, TRBD2, against the DNA was made. TRBV21-1 is a pseudogene segment. This CDR3 spans 16 amino acids. The CDR3 is CASSKSLAGLSNEQFF. CDR3 bases: TGTGCCAGCAGCAAGTCCCTAGCGGGATTAAGCAATGAGCAGTTCTTC.

This clone was detected a few times. The chain recombines TRBV6-5 with TRBJ2-7, with 7 positions matching TRBD2. V shed 7 bases, J shed 6 bases, and the junction held 15 bases outside the gene matches. CDR1 is MNHEY and CDR2 is SVGAGI in the germline V gene. The CDR3 is made up of 15 amino acids. The CDR3 reads CASTYLGGTPGEQYF. The CDR3 nucleotides read TGTGCCAGCACCTATCTCGGGGGGACCCCCGGCGAGCAGTACTTC.

V gene TRBV9 combines with J gene TRBJ1-5, with D unresolved. Trimming took off 0 bases at V and 3 bases at J, with 10 bases between the two ends. The CDR3 totals 15 residues. The V gene's germline CDR1 is SGDLS and CDR2 YYNGEE. CDR3 residues: CASSVGGRLNQPQHF. Here the CDR3 DNA reads TGTGCCAGCAGCGTAGGTGGAAGACTCAATCAGCCCCAGCATTTT. The full variable domain, with the rest looked up from reference TRBV9 and TRBJ1-5, is DSGVTQTPKHLITATGQRVTLRCSPRSGDLSVYWYQQSLDQGLQFLIQYYNGEERAKGNILERFSAQQFPDLHSELNLSSLELGDSALYFCASSVGGRLNQPQHFGDGTRLSIL.